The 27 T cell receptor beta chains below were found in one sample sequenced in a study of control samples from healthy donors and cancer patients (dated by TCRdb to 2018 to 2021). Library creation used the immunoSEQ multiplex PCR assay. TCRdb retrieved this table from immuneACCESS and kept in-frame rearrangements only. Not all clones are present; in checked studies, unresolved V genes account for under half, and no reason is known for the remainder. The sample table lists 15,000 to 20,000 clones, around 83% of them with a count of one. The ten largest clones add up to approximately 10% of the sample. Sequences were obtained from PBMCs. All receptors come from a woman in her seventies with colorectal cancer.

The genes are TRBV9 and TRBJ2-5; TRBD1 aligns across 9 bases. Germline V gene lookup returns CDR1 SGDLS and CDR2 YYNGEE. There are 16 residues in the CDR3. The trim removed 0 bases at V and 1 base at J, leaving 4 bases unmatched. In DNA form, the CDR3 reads TGTGCCAGCAGCGTAGATGGGACAGGGACCCAAGAGACCCAGTACTTC. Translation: CASSVDGTGTQETQYF. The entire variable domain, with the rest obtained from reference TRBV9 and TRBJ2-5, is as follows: DSGVTQTPKHLITATGQRVTLRCSPRSGDLSVYWYQQSLDQGLQFLIQYYNGEERAKGNILERFSAQQFPDLHSELNLSSLELGDSALYFCASSVDGTGTQETQYFGPGTRLLVL.

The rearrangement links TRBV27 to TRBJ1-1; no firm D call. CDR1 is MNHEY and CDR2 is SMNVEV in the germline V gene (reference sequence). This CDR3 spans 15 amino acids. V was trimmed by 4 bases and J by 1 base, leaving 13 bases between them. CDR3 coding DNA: TGTGCCAGCAGTTCCATTCGACGGGGGAACACTGAAGCTTTCTTT. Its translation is CASSSIRRGNTEAFF.

The CDR3 DNA reads TGCGCCAGCAGCTCGGGACACCGAGAAAAACTGTTTTTT. This encodes CASSSGHREKLFF. The V gene is TRBV5-1, the J gene TRBJ1-4; D may be TRBD1 (6 bases). The CDR3 has 13 residues. Per germline, CDR1 SGHRS and CDR2 YFSETQ. Trimming pared 3 bases from V and 8 bases from J, leaving 11 bases between.

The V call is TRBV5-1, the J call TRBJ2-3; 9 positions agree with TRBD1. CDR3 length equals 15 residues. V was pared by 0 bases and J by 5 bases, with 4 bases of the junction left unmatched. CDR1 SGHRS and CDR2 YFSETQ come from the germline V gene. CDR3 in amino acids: CASSLGGTGRDTQYF. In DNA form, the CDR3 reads TGCGCCAGCAGCTTGGGCGGGACAGGGCGAGATACGCAGTATTTT. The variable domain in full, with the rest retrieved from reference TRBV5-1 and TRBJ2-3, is KAGVTQTPRYLIKTRGQQVTLSCSPISGHRSVSWYQQTPGQGLQFLFEYFSETQRNKGNFPGRFSGRQFSNSRSEMNVSTLELGDSALYLCASSLGGTGRDTQYFGPGTRLTVL.

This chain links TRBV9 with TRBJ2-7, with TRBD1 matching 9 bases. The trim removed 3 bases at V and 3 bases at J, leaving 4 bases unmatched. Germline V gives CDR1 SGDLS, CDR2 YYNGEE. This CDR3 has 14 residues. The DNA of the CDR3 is TGTGCCAGCAGCGAGGGGACAGGGATCTACGAGCAGTACTTC. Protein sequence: CASSEGTGIYEQYF. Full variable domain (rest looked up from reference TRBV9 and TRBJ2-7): DSGVTQTPKHLITATGQRVTLRCSPRSGDLSVYWYQQSLDQGLQFLIQYYNGEERAKGNILERFSAQQFPDLHSELNLSSLELGDSALYFCASSEGTGIYEQYFGPGTRLTVT.

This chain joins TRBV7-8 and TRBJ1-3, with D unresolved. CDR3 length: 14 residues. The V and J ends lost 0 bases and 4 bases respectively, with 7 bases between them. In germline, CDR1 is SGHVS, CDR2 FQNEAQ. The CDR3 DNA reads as TGTGCCAGCAGCTTAGCTGGGTGGGGAAACACCATATATTTT. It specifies CASSLAGWGNTIYF.

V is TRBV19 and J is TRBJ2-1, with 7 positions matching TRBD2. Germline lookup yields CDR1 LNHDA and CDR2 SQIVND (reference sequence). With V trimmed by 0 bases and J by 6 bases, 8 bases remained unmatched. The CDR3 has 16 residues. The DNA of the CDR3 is TGTGCCAGTAGTATAGAGTCTGGACTAGTGTTCAATGAGCAGTTCTTC. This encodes CASSIESGLVFNEQFF.

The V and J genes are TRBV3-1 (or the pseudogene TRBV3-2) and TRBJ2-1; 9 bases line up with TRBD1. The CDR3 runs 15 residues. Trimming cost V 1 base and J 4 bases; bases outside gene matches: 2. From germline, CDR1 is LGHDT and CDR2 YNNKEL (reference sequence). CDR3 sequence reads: CASSQVTGGYNEQFF. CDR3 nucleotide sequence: TGTGCCAGCAGCCAAGTGACAGGGGGTTACAATGAGCAGTTCTTC.

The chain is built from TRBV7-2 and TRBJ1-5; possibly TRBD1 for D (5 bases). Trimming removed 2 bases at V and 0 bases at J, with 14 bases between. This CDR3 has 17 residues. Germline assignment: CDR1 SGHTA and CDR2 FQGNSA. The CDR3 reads CASSLYGRVYSNQPQHF. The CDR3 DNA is TGTGCCAGCAGCTTATATGGCAGGGTTTATAGCAATCAGCCCCAGCATTTT.

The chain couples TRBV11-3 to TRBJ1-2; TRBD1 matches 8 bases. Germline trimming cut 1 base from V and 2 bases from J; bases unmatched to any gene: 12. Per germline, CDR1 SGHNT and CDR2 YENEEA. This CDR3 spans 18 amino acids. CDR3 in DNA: TGTGCCAGCAGCTTAGCCTGGACAGGGAGGGTTGAGAACTATGGCTACACCTTC. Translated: CASSLAWTGRVENYGYTF.

CDR3 nucleotides: TGTGCCAGCTCACCGGGCAGGCAATCCTACGAGCAGTACTTC. Protein sequence: CASSPGRQSYEQYF. The chain links TRBV18 to TRBJ2-7, with D hard to call. Trimming removed 3 bases from V and 1 base from J, with 10 bases in between. CDR3 length: 14 residues. CDR1 is KGHSH, CDR2 LQKENI, per germline.

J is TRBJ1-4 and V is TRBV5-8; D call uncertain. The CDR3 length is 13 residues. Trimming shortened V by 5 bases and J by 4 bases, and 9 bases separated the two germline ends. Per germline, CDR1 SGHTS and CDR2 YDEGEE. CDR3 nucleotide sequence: TGTGCCAGCAGTCGTCAGCATAATGAAAAACTGTTTTTT. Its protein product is CASSRQHNEKLFF.

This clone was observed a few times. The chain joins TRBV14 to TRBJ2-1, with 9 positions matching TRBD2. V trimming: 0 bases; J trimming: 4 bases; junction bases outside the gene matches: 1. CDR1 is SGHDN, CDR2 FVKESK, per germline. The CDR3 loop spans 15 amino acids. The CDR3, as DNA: TGTGCCAGCAGCCAAGATGCGGGAGGGTACAATGAGCAGTTCTTC. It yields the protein CASSQDAGGYNEQFF.

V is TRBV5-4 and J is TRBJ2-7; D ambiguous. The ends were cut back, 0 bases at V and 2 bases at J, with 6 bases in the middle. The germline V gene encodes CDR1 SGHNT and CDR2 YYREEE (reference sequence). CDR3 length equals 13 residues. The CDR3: CASSLEAPYEQYF. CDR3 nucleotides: TGTGCCAGCAGCTTGGAGGCTCCCTACGAGCAGTACTTC.

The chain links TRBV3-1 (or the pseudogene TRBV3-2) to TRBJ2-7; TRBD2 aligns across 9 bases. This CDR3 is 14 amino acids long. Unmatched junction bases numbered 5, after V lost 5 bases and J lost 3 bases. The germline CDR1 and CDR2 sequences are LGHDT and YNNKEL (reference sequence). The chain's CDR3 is CASSTLAGSYEQYF. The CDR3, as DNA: TGTGCCAGCAGCACTCTAGCGGGAAGCTACGAGCAGTACTTC.

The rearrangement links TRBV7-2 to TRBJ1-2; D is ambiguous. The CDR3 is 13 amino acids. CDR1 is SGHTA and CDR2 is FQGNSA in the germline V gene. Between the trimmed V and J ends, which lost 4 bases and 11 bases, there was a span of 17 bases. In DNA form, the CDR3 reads TGTGCCAGCAGCTCGGACTTGTTTATGGGGTACACCTTC. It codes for CASSSDLFMGYTF.

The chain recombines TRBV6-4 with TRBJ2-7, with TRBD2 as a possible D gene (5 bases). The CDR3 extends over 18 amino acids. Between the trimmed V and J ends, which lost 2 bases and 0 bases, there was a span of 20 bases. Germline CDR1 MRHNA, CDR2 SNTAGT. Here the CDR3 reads CASSDLHSLSGSSYEQYF. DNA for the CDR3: TGTGCCAGCAGTGACCTACATAGCCTTAGTGGGAGCTCCTACGAGCAGTACTTC.

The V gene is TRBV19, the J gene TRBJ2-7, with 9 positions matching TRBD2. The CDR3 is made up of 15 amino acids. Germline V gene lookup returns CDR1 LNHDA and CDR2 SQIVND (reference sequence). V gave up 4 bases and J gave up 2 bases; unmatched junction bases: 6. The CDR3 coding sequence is TGTGCCAGTAGTAGTAGCGGGAGTGGAACCTACGAGCAGTACTTC. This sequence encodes CASSSSGSGTYEQYF.

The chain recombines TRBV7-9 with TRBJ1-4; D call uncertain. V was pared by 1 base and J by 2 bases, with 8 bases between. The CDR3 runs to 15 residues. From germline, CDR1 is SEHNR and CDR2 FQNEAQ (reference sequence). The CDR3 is CASSLDWGTNEKLFF. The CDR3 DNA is TGTGCCAGCAGCTTAGATTGGGGTACTAATGAAAAACTGTTTTTT.

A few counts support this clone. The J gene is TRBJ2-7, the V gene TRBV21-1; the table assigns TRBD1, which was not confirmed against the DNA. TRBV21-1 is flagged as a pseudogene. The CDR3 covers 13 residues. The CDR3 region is CASSKGRVYEQYF. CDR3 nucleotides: TGTGCCAGCAGCAAAGGCAGGGTCTACGAGCAGTACTTC.

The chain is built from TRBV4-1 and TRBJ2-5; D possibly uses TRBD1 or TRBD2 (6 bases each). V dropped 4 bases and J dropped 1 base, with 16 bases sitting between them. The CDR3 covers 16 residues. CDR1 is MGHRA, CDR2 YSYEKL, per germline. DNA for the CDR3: TGCGCCAGCAGCCGCGACCGGGGGCCAGCCCAAGAGACCCAGTACTTC. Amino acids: CASSRDRGPAQETQYF.

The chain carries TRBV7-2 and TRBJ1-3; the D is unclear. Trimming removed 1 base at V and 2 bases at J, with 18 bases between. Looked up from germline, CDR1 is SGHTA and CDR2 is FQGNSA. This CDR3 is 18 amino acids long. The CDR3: CASSLDTLPGPPGNTIYF. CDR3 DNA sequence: TGTGCCAGCAGCTTAGATACCCTCCCTGGGCCCCCTGGAAACACCATATATTTT.

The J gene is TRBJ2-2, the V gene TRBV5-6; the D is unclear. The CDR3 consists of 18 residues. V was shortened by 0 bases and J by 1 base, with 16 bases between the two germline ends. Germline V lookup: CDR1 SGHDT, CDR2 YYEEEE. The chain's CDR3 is CASSLGSFGGKNTGELFF. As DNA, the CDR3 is TGTGCCAGCAGCTTGGGTAGCTTCGGTGGTAAGAACACCGGGGAGCTGTTTTTT. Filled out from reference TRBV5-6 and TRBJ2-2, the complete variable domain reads DAGVTQSPTHLIKTRGQQVTLRCSPKSGHDTVSWYQQALGQGPQFIFQYYEEEERQRGNFPDRFSGHQFPNYSSELNVNALLLGDSALYLCASSLGSFGGKNTGELFFGEGSRLTVL.

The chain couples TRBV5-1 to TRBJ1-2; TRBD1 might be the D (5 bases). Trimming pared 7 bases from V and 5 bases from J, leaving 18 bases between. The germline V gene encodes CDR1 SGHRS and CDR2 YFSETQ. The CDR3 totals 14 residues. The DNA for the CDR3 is TGCGCCAGCGCTGCTGCAGGGCCCTTATATGGCTACACCTTC. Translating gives CASAAAGPLYGYTF.

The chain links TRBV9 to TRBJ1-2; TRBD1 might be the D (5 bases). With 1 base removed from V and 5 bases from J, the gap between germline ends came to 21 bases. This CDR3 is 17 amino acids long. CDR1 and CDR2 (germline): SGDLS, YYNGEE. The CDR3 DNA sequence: TGTGCCAGCAGCGTACGGTCAGGGAGTGGCGGGGATTATGGCTACACCTTC. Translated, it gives CASSVRSGSGGDYGYTF.

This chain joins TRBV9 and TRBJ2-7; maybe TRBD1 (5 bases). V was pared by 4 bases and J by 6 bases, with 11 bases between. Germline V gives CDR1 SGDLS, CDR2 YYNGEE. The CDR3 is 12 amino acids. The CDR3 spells CASSPPQGEQYF. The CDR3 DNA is TGTGCCAGCAGCCCCCCCCAGGGCGAGCAGTACTTC.

The chain's CDR3 is CASSPTTLSSEQYF. In nucleotides, the CDR3 is TGTGCCAGCAGCCCAACCACCTTATCGAGCGAGCAGTACTTC. The rearrangement uses TRBV11-3 and TRBJ2-7, with D unresolved. The CDR3 is 14 residues long. V lost 5 bases and J lost 6, with 17 bases in between. Germline V gene sequence: CDR1 SGHNT, CDR2 YENEEA.